The rows below give T cell receptor beta chains drawn from one sample of a study of T cells after yellow fever vaccination. TCRdb called the 5' RACE reads again in MiXCR, with one record for every CDR3 protein. Altogether under 400,000 distinct CDR3 sequences are present, under 15% being singletons, with the ten largest covering 2.5% to 4%. The specimen comprised CD4+ T cells sorted from PBMCs, sampled 15 days after the yellow fever booster vaccination. The receptors stem from a man younger than 30 who received the YFV17D yellow fever vaccine. The CDR3 runs from the conserved cysteine through the conserved F or W. D genes are given only for firm matches. Some rows have no size entry. The others give once, few or many, or a class for an expanded clone.

J gene: TRBJ2-5; V gene: TRBV27; clone size: few; D gene: .; CDR3 protein: CASLRARGETQYF; CDR3 DNA: TGTGCCAGCCTTCGGGCCCGGGGGGAGACCCAGTACTTC
J gene: TRBJ2-5; V gene: TRBV5-1; clone size: few; D gene: .; CDR3 protein: CASSLPPGPQETQYF; CDR3 DNA: TGCGCCAGCAGCTTACCGCCGGGCCCGCAAGAGACCCAGTACTTC
J gene: TRBJ1-2; V gene: TRBV20-1; clone size: .; D gene: .; CDR3 protein: CSASPTGRHYGYTF; CDR3 DNA: TGCAGTGCTAGCCCCACGGGTCGACATTATGGCTACACCTTC
J gene: TRBJ2-1; V gene: TRBV2; clone size: .; D gene: .; CDR3 protein: CASSEINNEQFF; CDR3 DNA: TGTGCCAGCAGTGAGATTAACAATGAGCAGTTCTTC
J gene: TRBJ1-2; V gene: TRBV2; clone size: few; D gene: .; CDR3 protein: CASKAGRGDGYTF; CDR3 DNA: TGTGCCAGCAAGGCCGGGCGAGGGGATGGCTACACCTTC
J gene: TRBJ2-1; V gene: TRBV5-1; clone size: .; D gene: TRBD2; CDR3 protein: CASSGPMRTSGYNEQFF; CDR3 DNA: TGCGCCAGCAGCGGGCCGATGAGGACTAGCGGGTACAATGAGCAGTTCTTC
J gene: TRBJ2-3; V gene: TRBV11-1; clone size: .; D gene: .; CDR3 protein: CASSSSEADTQYF; CDR3 DNA: TGTGCCAGCAGCAGTAGCGAGGCAGATACGCAGTATTTT
J gene: TRBJ1-2; V gene: TRBV7-2; clone size: .; D gene: .; CDR3 protein: CASSLPRGGRVNYGYTF; CDR3 DNA: TGTGCCAGCAGCCTCCCGAGGGGGGGCAGGGTGAACTATGGCTACACCTTC
J gene: TRBJ2-7; V gene: TRBV6-5; clone size: few; D gene: .; CDR3 protein: CASSYSKLSGDGYEQYF; CDR3 DNA: TGTGCCAGCAGTTACTCGAAACTCTCTGGGGACGGATACGAGCAGTACTTC
J gene: TRBJ2-2; V gene: TRBV5-1; clone size: .; D gene: TRBD1; CDR3 protein: CASRRGQGYTGELFF; CDR3 DNA: TGCGCCAGCAGGCGGGGACAGGGCTACACCGGGGAGCTGTTTTTT
J gene: TRBJ2-7; V gene: TRBV30; clone size: few; D gene: .; CDR3 protein: CAWSPQAYEQYF; CDR3 DNA: TGTGCCTGGAGTCCTCAGGCCTACGAGCAGTACTTC
J gene: TRBJ2-5; V gene: TRBV28; clone size: few; D gene: .; CDR3 protein: CASSFGPVETQYF; CDR3 DNA: TGTGCCAGCAGTTTTGGGCCGGTGGAGACCCAGTACTTC
J gene: TRBJ2-4; V gene: TRBV4-3; clone size: many; D gene: .; CDR3 protein: CASSQIAAGVKNIQYF; CDR3 DNA: TGCGCCAGCAGCCAAATAGCCGCAGGGGTCAAAAACATTCAGTACTTC
J gene: TRBJ2-3; V gene: TRBV7-2; clone size: .; D gene: .; CDR3 protein: CASGTAPPATQYF; CDR3 DNA: TGTGCCAGCGGGACCGCCCCCCCAGCTACGCAGTATTTT
J gene: TRBJ2-5; V gene: TRBV5-1; clone size: .; D gene: .; CDR3 protein: CASSPSGGIQETQYF; CDR3 DNA: TGCGCCAGCAGTCCATCCGGCGGAATTCAAGAGACCCAGTACTTC
J gene: TRBJ2-1; V gene: TRBV20-1; clone size: .; D gene: .; CDR3 protein: CSARRLESEQFF; CDR3 DNA: TGCAGTGCTAGACGGCTGGAAAGTGAGCAGTTCTTC
J gene: TRBJ1-1; V gene: TRBV6-5; clone size: .; D gene: .; CDR3 protein: CASSYNGEGRAGTEAFF; CDR3 DNA: TGTGCCAGCAGTTACAACGGTGAGGGAAGGGCGGGCACTGAAGCTTTCTTT
J gene: TRBJ2-1; V gene: TRBV3-1; clone size: .; D gene: TRBD2; CDR3 protein: CASSKLAGGFDEQFF; CDR3 DNA: TGTGCCAGCAGCAAACTAGCGGGGGGGTTCGATGAGCAGTTCTTC
J gene: TRBJ2-3; V gene: TRBV3-1; clone size: .; D gene: TRBD2; CDR3 protein: CASSQRSGGYTDTQYF; CDR3 DNA: TGTGCCAGCAGCCAGCGTAGCGGGGGGTACACAGATACGCAGTATTTT
J gene: TRBJ2-3; V gene: TRBV3-1; clone size: few; D gene: .; CDR3 protein: CASSQQTAAAQYF; CDR3 DNA: TGTGCCAGCAGCCAACAGACAGCCGCTGCGCAGTATTTT
J gene: TRBJ2-7; V gene: TRBV6-1; clone size: few; D gene: .; CDR3 protein: CATKLASSYEQYF; CDR3 DNA: TGTGCCACCAAACTTGCGAGCTCCTACGAGCAGTACTTC
J gene: TRBJ1-1; V gene: TRBV12-3/TRBV12-4; clone size: few; D gene: .; CDR3 protein: CASTPQGMNTEAFF; CDR3 DNA: TGTGCCAGCACCCCACAGGGAATGAACACTGAAGCTTTCTTT
J gene: TRBJ2-2; V gene: TRBV6-5; clone size: .; D gene: .; CDR3 protein: CASSYHLGELFF; CDR3 DNA: TGTGCCAGCAGTTATCACCTCGGGGAGCTGTTTTTT
J gene: TRBJ2-2; V gene: TRBV12-5; clone size: many; D gene: .; CDR3 protein: CASGLPNTGELFF; CDR3 DNA: TGTGCTAGTGGTCTCCCGAACACCGGGGAGCTGTTTTTT
J gene: TRBJ1-5; V gene: TRBV20-1; clone size: .; D gene: TRBD1; CDR3 protein: CSGGTGDQPQHF; CDR3 DNA: TGCAGTGGAGGGACAGGAGATCAGCCCCAGCATTTT
J gene: TRBJ1-1; V gene: TRBV27; clone size: many; D gene: TRBD1; CDR3 protein: CASSLRTGRKSTEAFF; CDR3 DNA: TGTGCCAGCAGTCTCCGGACAGGGAGGAAAAGCACTGAAGCTTTCTTT
J gene: TRBJ2-4; V gene: TRBV18; clone size: .; D gene: .; CDR3 protein: CASSPGGARNIQYF; CDR3 DNA: TGTGCCAGCTCACCAGGGGGCGCGAGAAACATTCAGTACTTC
J gene: TRBJ2-5; V gene: TRBV5-1; clone size: many; D gene: .; CDR3 protein: CASSLLAGDETQYF; CDR3 DNA: TGCGCCAGCAGCTTGCTGGCAGGGGACGAGACCCAGTACTTC
J gene: TRBJ2-1; V gene: TRBV15; clone size: few; D gene: TRBD2; CDR3 protein: CATGLAGFNEQFF; CDR3 DNA: TGTGCCACAGGACTAGCGGGGTTCAATGAGCAGTTCTTC
J gene: TRBJ2-7; V gene: TRBV27; clone size: .; D gene: TRBD2; CDR3 protein: CASSLSGGGGSYEQYF; CDR3 DNA: TGTGCCAGCAGTTTATCTGGCGGGGGGGGAAGTTACGAGCAGTACTTC
J gene: TRBJ1-2; V gene: TRBV5-1; clone size: .; D gene: .; CDR3 protein: CASSSTASYGYTF; CDR3 DNA: TGCGCCAGCAGCTCGACTGCCAGTTATGGCTACACCTTC
J gene: TRBJ2-5; V gene: TRBV11-2; clone size: many; D gene: .; CDR3 protein: CASNGQPQETQYF; CDR3 DNA: TGTGCCAGCAACGGACAGCCACAAGAGACCCAGTACTTC
J gene: TRBJ2-2; V gene: TRBV7-9; clone size: .; D gene: .; CDR3 protein: CASPGGAWTGELFF; CDR3 DNA: TGTGCCAGCCCCGGGGGCGCATGGACCGGGGAGCTGTTTTTT
J gene: TRBJ2-3; V gene: TRBV15; clone size: .; D gene: .; CDR3 protein: CATSRVEGQQYF; CDR3 DNA: TGTGCCACCAGCAGAGTGGAAGGACAGCAGTATTTT
J gene: TRBJ1-1; V gene: TRBV4-1; clone size: few; D gene: .; CDR3 protein: CASSQGPSSNTEAFF; CDR3 DNA: TGCGCCAGCAGCCAAGGTCCCAGTTCGAACACTGAAGCTTTCTTT
J gene: TRBJ2-3; V gene: TRBV7-3; clone size: .; D gene: TRBD1; CDR3 protein: CASSRQGGWTDTQYF; CDR3 DNA: TGTGCCAGCAGCCGACAGGGCGGGTGGACAGATACGCAGTATTTT
J gene: TRBJ2-1; V gene: TRBV12-5; clone size: .; D gene: .; CDR3 protein: CASGPPGSYSYNEQFF; CDR3 DNA: TGTGCTAGTGGTCCCCCCGGCAGTTACTCCTACAATGAGCAGTTCTTC
J gene: TRBJ2-1; V gene: TRBV9; clone size: few; D gene: .; CDR3 protein: CASSVRSESYNEQFF; CDR3 DNA: TGTGCCAGCAGCGTCCGTTCGGAATCCTACAATGAGCAGTTCTTC
J gene: TRBJ1-2; V gene: TRBV20-1; clone size: few; D gene: TRBD1; CDR3 protein: CSPQQGVDYGYTF; CDR3 DNA: TGCAGTCCTCAACAGGGGGTGGACTATGGCTACACCTTC
J gene: TRBJ1-2; V gene: TRBV29-1; clone size: .; D gene: .; CDR3 protein: CSVGQGYNYGYTF; CDR3 DNA: TGCAGCGTTGGCCAGGGTTATAACTATGGCTACACCTTC
J gene: TRBJ2-3; V gene: TRBV24-1; clone size: .; D gene: .; CDR3 protein: CATSDWDGPSTDTQYF; CDR3 DNA: TGTGCCACCAGTGATTGGGACGGTCCTAGCACAGATACGCAGTATTTT
J gene: TRBJ1-4; V gene: TRBV3-1; clone size: once; D gene: .; CDR3 protein: CASSQVLGPNEKLFF; CDR3 DNA: TGTGCCAGCAGCCAAGTCTTGGGACCTAATGAAAAACTGTTTTTT
J gene: TRBJ1-1; V gene: TRBV6-6; clone size: .; D gene: .; CDR3 protein: CASITRGRNTEAFF; CDR3 DNA: TGTGCCAGTATCACGAGAGGTAGGAACACTGAAGCTTTCTTT
J gene: TRBJ1-4; V gene: TRBV12-3/TRBV12-4; clone size: .; D gene: TRBD1; CDR3 protein: CASTPGQGNEKLFF; CDR3 DNA: TGTGCCAGCACCCCGGGACAGGGGAATGAAAAACTGTTTTTT
J gene: TRBJ2-5; V gene: TRBV7-9; clone size: few; D gene: TRBD1; CDR3 protein: CASSRWDREETQYF; CDR3 DNA: TGTGCCAGCAGCCGGTGGGACAGGGAGGAGACCCAGTACTTC
J gene: TRBJ1-2; V gene: TRBV6-6; clone size: .; D gene: .; CDR3 protein: CASSLLRGYTF; CDR3 DNA: TGTGCCAGCAGTCTCTTAAGAGGCTACACCTTC
J gene: TRBJ2-5; V gene: TRBV7-9; clone size: few; D gene: .; CDR3 protein: CASSPASWTQYF; CDR3 DNA: TGTGCCAGCAGCCCCGCCTCTTGGACCCAGTACTTC
J gene: TRBJ1-4; V gene: TRBV13; clone size: .; D gene: TRBD1; CDR3 protein: CASSPRDREFGKLFF; CDR3 DNA: TGTGCCAGCAGCCCGCGGGACAGGGAATTCGGAAAACTGTTTTTT
J gene: TRBJ2-7; V gene: TRBV7-2; clone size: few; D gene: .; CDR3 protein: CASSLVSHEQYF; CDR3 DNA: TGTGCCAGCAGCTTAGTCTCCCACGAGCAGTACTTC
J gene: TRBJ2-5; V gene: TRBV2; clone size: .; D gene: TRBD2; CDR3 protein: CASRGTSGGRRETQYF; CDR3 DNA: TGTGCCTCACGCGGGACTAGCGGGGGGCGACGAGAGACCCAGTACTTC
J gene: TRBJ2-1; V gene: TRBV5-1; clone size: many; D gene: .; CDR3 protein: CASSLVGGSYNEQFF; CDR3 DNA: TGCGCCAGCAGCTTGGTCGGGGGCTCCTACAATGAGCAGTTCTTC
J gene: TRBJ2-1; V gene: TRBV5-1; clone size: many; D gene: .; CDR3 protein: CASSPGPPYNEQFF; CDR3 DNA: TGCGCCAGCAGCCCGGGGCCACCCTACAATGAGCAGTTCTTC
J gene: TRBJ1-2; V gene: TRBV12-3/TRBV12-4; clone size: many; D gene: .; CDR3 protein: CASSLRGTYGYTF; CDR3 DNA: TGTGCCAGCAGTTTACGGGGGACCTATGGCTACACCTTC
J gene: TRBJ1-5; V gene: TRBV20-1; clone size: few; D gene: .; CDR3 protein: CSAQNGEAIYSNQPQHF; CDR3 DNA: TGCAGTGCACAGAACGGGGAGGCCATATATAGCAATCAGCCCCAGCATTTT
J gene: TRBJ2-5; V gene: TRBV7-7; clone size: few; D gene: .; CDR3 protein: CASSSRPQRAAQETQYF; CDR3 DNA: TGTGCCAGCAGCTCTCGACCTCAGCGAGCGGCCCAAGAGACCCAGTACTTC